This T cell receptor (beta chain) stems from a study of T-cell memory formation after mild COVID-19. Study-wide results and caveats: Clones that shrank (day 15 to 85) were balanced CD4/CD8, whereas later expanders leaned CD4+. Some clones that responded were present in memory (sampled pre-infection), which suggests cross-reactive memory joined. Among contracting clones, CD4+ were mainly CM/EM and CD8+ enriched in EMRA.

Notes on this clonotype: The antigen remains unidentified.

TCRdb re-called the 5' RACE reads with MiXCR, one entry per CDR3 protein. This table has over 350,000 distinct CDR3 sequences, roughly 15% appearing once. Trimming removed 2 bases from V and 4 bases from J; junction bases left unmatched: 5. Germline V CDR1 and CDR2: KGHSH, LQKENI. CDR3 size: 15 residues. The chain employs TRBV18 and TRBJ2-3, with 8 bases matching TRBD2. The clonotype was recovered from a man aged 18 to 30 who had mild COVID-19 (a few samples of this study predate the infection). Cell type and time point are not known. Sequencing was done on a sample of PBMCs or a T cell subset sorted from them (not recorded which). As DNA, the CDR3 is TGTGCCAGCTCACCAATGCGGGGGGCTGCAGATACGCAGTATTTT. This translates into CASSPMRGAADTQYF. Together with reference TRBV18 and TRBJ2-3, the CDR3 gives the full variable domain: NAGVMQNPRHLVRRRGQEARLRCSPMKGHSHVYWYRQLPEEGLKFMVYLQKENIIDESGMPKERFSAEFPKEGPSILRIQQVVRGDSAAYFCASSPMRGAADTQYFGPGTRLTVL.